The 7 T cell receptor beta chains listed next were all sequenced from one sample in a study of T cells in Graves' hyperthyroidism and ophthalmopathy. What was amplified from RNA transcripts were TCR beta CDR3 regions. The HTBI primer set served for first-round RT-PCR of the TCR CDR3. TCRdb recomputed calls from the multiplex PCR reads with MiXCR, one row per CDR3 protein. The table has some 380,000 distinct CDR3 sequences, roughly 12% seen once. Sequencing was performed on blood. The receptors come from a man in his thirties or forties with Graves' hyperthyroidism that later progressed to Graves' ophthalmopathy.

This clonotype turned up a few times. V usage is TRBV5-6 and J usage is TRBJ2-6, with D unclear. CDR3 length: 15 amino acids. Per germline, CDR1 SGHDT and CDR2 YYEEEE. V was pared by 6 bases and J by 0 bases, with 10 bases between. This CDR3 reads CASNQVRSGANVLTF. The CDR3 bases are TGTGCCAGCAACCAGGTGCGCTCTGGGGCCAACGTCCTGACTTTC. The entire variable domain, with the rest obtained from reference TRBV5-6 and TRBJ2-6, is as follows: DAGVTQSPTHLIKTRGQQVTLRCSPKSGHDTVSWYQQALGQGPQFIFQYYEEEERQRGNFPDRFSGHQFPNYSSELNVNALLLGDSALYLCASNQVRSGANVLTFGAGSRLTVL.

The chain joins TRBV10-1 to TRBJ1-4; D remains unclear. Looked up from germline, CDR1 is WNHNN and CDR2 is SYGVQD (reference sequence). The CDR3 has 14 amino acids. Trimming shortened V by 7 bases and J by 8 bases, and 17 bases separated the two germline ends. In nucleotides, the CDR3 is TGCGCCAGCACCTTGGACGGACCCCGAGAAAAACTGTTTTTT. It specifies CASTLDGPREKLFF.

Ten or more counts support this clonotype. The J gene is TRBJ1-6, the V gene TRBV12-5; a possible D gene is TRBD1 (6 bases). The V end was cut by 0 bases, the J end by 9 bases, with 12 bases between. The CDR3 length is 15 residues. Germline CDR1 reads LGHNT; CDR2 reads FRNRAP. CDR3 residues: CASGLVRGGVSPLHF. The CDR3, as DNA: TGTGCTAGTGGTTTGGTACGGGGGGGCGTTTCACCCCTCCACTTT. Complete variable domain (other parts from reference TRBV12-5 and TRBJ1-6): DARVTQTPRHKVTEMGQEVTMRCQPILGHNTVFWYRQTMMQGLELLAYFRNRAPLDDSGMPKDRFSAEMPDATLATLKIQPSEPRDSAVYFCASGLVRGGVSPLHFGNGTRLTVT.

This clonotype was detected many times. The chain combines TRBV28 with TRBJ2-3; TRBD2 aligns across 11 bases. The CDR3 contains 19 residues. Germline CDR1 and CDR2: MDHEN and SYDVKM. Trimming removed 6 bases from V and 0 bases from J; junction bases left unmatched: 14. CDR3 nucleotide sequence: TGTGCCAGCAGCAGTTTACGGGCAAGACTAGCGGGGAGCACAGATACGCAGTATTTT. The encoded protein is CASSSLRARLAGSTDTQYF.

This clonotype has a count of ten or more. The chain couples TRBV2 to TRBJ1-2, with 8 nucleotides matching TRBD1. Germline CDR1 SNHLY, CDR2 FYNNEI. The ends lost 6 bases at V and 4 bases at J; junction bases unmatched: 13. The CDR3 is 16 amino acids. The CDR3 DNA follows: TGTGCCAGCAGAAATACCGGTGCAGGGGGCACCTATGGCTACACCTTC. Protein product: CASRNTGAGGTYGYTF.

This clonotype appeared a few times. A much larger clone differs by one base, so this may be a read error. The chain couples TRBV24-1 to TRBJ2-7; 8 bases align to TRBD1. This CDR3 contains 20 residues. Per the germline V gene, CDR1 is KGHDR and CDR2 is SFDVKD. CDR3 coding DNA: TGTGCCACCAGTGACCCGTCGACAGGGGCCGCTCATTATCTCTCCTACGGGCAGTACTTC. The encoded protein is CATSDPSTGAAHYLSYGQYF.

The rearrangement links TRBV10-3 to TRBJ2-1; 9 bases match TRBD2. This CDR3 contains 16 residues. Trimming took 2 bases from V and 1 from J; bases not matched to a gene: 3. Germline loops: CDR1 ENHRY, CDR2 SYGVKD. The chain's CDR3 is CAISEGSGGSYNEQFF. CDR3 DNA: TGTGCCATCAGTGAGGGTAGCGGGGGATCCTACAATGAGCAGTTCTTC.